The 19 T cell receptor beta chains given below trace back to one sample, sequenced in a study of blood T cell repertoires in COVID-19. The method was immunoSEQ multiplex PCR; TCRdb's version includes in-frame clones alone and lacks a portion of them. The sample holds 150,000 to 200,000 clones, 75% to 90% seen once. The sequencing input was peripheral blood. Receptors originate from a human donor with acute or convalescent COVID-19. The donor label of this sample is uncertain.

This chain links TRBV24-1 with TRBJ2-1; 9 bases are shared with TRBD2. The CDR3 consists of 16 residues. V was pared by 10 bases and J by 0 bases, with 9 bases of the junction left unmatched. In germline, CDR1 is KGHDR, CDR2 SFDVKD. Here the CDR3 DNA reads TGTGCCACTTCGGGACTAGCAGCCAACTCCTACAATGAGCAGTTCTTC. It specifies CATSGLAANSYNEQFF.

In regard to this clone: No conserved phenylalanine or tryptophan ends this CDR3, so it is likely a read error. The limits of the CDR3 on the DNA are not certain, so only TCRdb's listed CDR3 is given. The chain couples TRBV6-5 to TRBJ1-6; the table calls TRBD1, which could not be checked here. CDR1 is MNHEY and CDR2 is SVGAGI in the germline V gene. The CDR3 sequence runs 11 residues, both termini included. This chain's CDR3 is CASIGTTYRES.

The V gene is TRBV3-1 (or the pseudogene TRBV3-2), the J gene TRBJ1-2; 7 bases are a match to TRBD1. Trimming cost V 2 bases and J 7 bases; bases outside gene matches: 10. Germline loops: CDR1 LGHDT, CDR2 YNNKEL (reference sequence). This CDR3 has 15 residues. CDR3 nucleotides: TGTGCCAGCAGCCAAAAACAGGGGCAGGGAGCTGGCTACACCTTC. Protein sequence: CASSQKQGQGAGYTF.

Concerning this clone: At one end, the junction sequence differs from germline, possibly due to a read error. The genes are TRBV2 and TRBJ1-2; 10 bases are shared with TRBD1. The CDR3 is 12 residues long. The germline V gene encodes CDR1 SNHLY and CDR2 FYNNEI. The CDR3 sequence is CASKTGGSGYTF. CDR3 nucleotides: TGTGCTAGCAAGACAGGGGGCTCAGGCTACACCTTC.

The V and J genes are TRBV9 and TRBJ1-1; 8 bases are a match to TRBD1. V was pared by 2 bases and J by 3 bases, with 12 bases of the junction left unmatched. CDR3 length: 17 residues. Per the germline V gene, CDR1 is SGDLS and CDR2 is YYNGEE. CDR3 amino acids: CASSVSTGGFADTEAFF. CDR3 nucleotide sequence: TGTGCCAGCAGCGTTTCAACAGGGGGATTTGCGGACACTGAAGCTTTCTTT.

This clone was detected only a few times. The chain combines TRBV10-3 with TRBJ1-1; no clear D. The CDR3 extends over 14 amino acids. Trimming took off 4 bases at V and 5 bases at J, with 14 bases between the two ends. Germline loops: CDR1 ENHRY, CDR2 SYGVKD. Here the CDR3 DNA reads TGTGCCATCAGTGCAATGGCGGGGAAGACTGAAGCTTTCTTT. Translating gives CAISAMAGKTEAFF.

The chain employs TRBV2 and TRBJ1-1; TRBD1 is a possible D gene (6 bases). CDR3 length: 14 residues. Germline CDR1 is SNHLY and CDR2 is FYNNEI. The ends were cut back, 3 bases at V and 4 bases at J, with 12 bases in the middle. CDR3: CASSDEGEGTEAFF. As DNA, the CDR3 is TGTGCCAGCAGTGATGAGGGGGAGGGCACTGAAGCTTTCTTT.

The genes are TRBV3-1 (or the pseudogene TRBV3-2) and TRBJ2-2; D unresolved. The CDR3 has 14 residues. Deletions cut 0 bases from V and 2 bases from J, with 4 bases between. CDR1 is LGHDT, CDR2 YNNKEL, per germline (reference sequence). CDR3 sequence: CASSQDHNTGELFF. The CDR3 coding sequence is TGTGCCAGCAGCCAAGACCATAACACCGGGGAGCTGTTTTTT.

This rearrangement joins TRBV6-5 to TRBJ1-2; D is possibly TRBD1 (5 bases). This CDR3 is 13 amino acids long. Germline V gene sequence: CDR1 MNHEY, CDR2 SVGAGI. The V and J ends lost 7 bases and 8 bases respectively, with 17 bases between them. DNA of the CDR3: TGTGCCAGCACCCCCCAGGGTTCTCTAGGCTACACCTTC. The encoded protein is CASTPQGSLGYTF.

The J gene is TRBJ1-2, the V gene TRBV6-5, with D perhaps matching TRBD1 (6 bases). The V end lost 5 bases, the J end lost 5 bases, and 12 bases lay between the germline ends. This CDR3 is 13 amino acids long. Looked up from germline, CDR1 is MNHEY and CDR2 is SVGAGI. The CDR3 DNA reads TGTGCCAGCAGTCCCCCAGGGGTATATGGCTACACCTTC. Translated: CASSPPGVYGYTF.

This clone was seen more than once but under ten times. The genes are TRBV3-1 (or the pseudogene TRBV3-2) and TRBJ1-5; D ambiguous. CDR3 length equals 15 residues. V lost 1 base and J lost 0, with 7 bases in between. Germline CDR1 LGHDT, CDR2 YNNKEL (reference sequence). The CDR3 spells CASSQGTASNQPQHF. CDR3 coding DNA: TGTGCCAGCAGCCAAGGAACAGCTAGCAATCAGCCCCAGCATTTT.

Here the CDR3 reads CASSSGGPLEDYGYTF. As DNA, the CDR3 is TGTGCCAGTAGTTCTGGCGGACCGCTGGAGGACTATGGCTACACCTTC. The chain couples TRBV19 to TRBJ1-2; D unclear. The CDR3 consists of 16 residues. The germline CDR1 and CDR2 sequences are LNHDA and SQIVND (reference sequence). V was shortened by 5 bases and J by 3 bases, with 19 bases between the two germline ends.

J is TRBJ1-6 and V is TRBV5-1, with 9 bases aligning to TRBD1. With V trimmed by 2 bases and J by 9 bases, 12 bases remained unmatched. Looked up from germline, CDR1 is SGHRS and CDR2 is YFSETQ. CDR3 length equals 17 residues. The CDR3 protein is CASSFGTGISLISPLHF. The DNA for the CDR3 is TGCGCCAGCAGCTTTGGGACAGGGATTTCTCTGATTTCACCCCTCCACTTT.

The V call is TRBV19, the J call TRBJ1-2; D unclear. The CDR3 is made up of 15 amino acids. Germline CDR1 LNHDA, CDR2 SQIVND (reference sequence). V shed 3 bases and J shed 4 bases, with 15 bases lying between them. This CDR3 reads CASSIAVTSLYGYTF. The DNA of the CDR3 is TGTGCCAGTAGTATCGCAGTTACCTCCCTCTATGGCTACACCTTC.

The V gene is TRBV21-1, the J gene TRBJ1-1; the table's D call, TRBD1, was not checked against the DNA. TRBV21-1 is flagged as a pseudogene. This CDR3 has 18 amino acids. CDR3 coding DNA: TGTGCCAGCAGCAAGATGTTTAGTAGCCGGGACAGTAACACTGAAGCTTTCTTT. Translation gives CASSKMFSSRDSNTEAFF.

The V call is TRBV18, the J call TRBJ1-1; unclear D gene. CDR3 length equals 15 residues. Germline CDR1 KGHSH, CDR2 LQKENI. Trimming removed 3 bases from V and 0 bases from J, with 11 bases in between. The CDR3 DNA is TGTGCCAGCTCACCGGAGGCGGGCCTGAACACTGAAGCTTTCTTT. Its protein product is CASSPEAGLNTEAFF.

The V gene is TRBV9, the J gene TRBJ2-5, with D maybe TRBD1 (5 bases). Between the trimmed V and J ends, which lost 4 bases and 1 base, there was a span of 17 bases. The germline gives CDR1 SGDLS, CDR2 YYNGEE. CDR3 size: 16 residues. The CDR3 loop reads CASSLGPDSSQETQYF. The CDR3, as DNA: TGTGCCAGCAGCCTCGGCCCCGACAGCTCCCAAGAGACCCAGTACTTC.

The rearrangement links TRBV2 to TRBJ1-4; D is unresolved. Between the trimmed V and J ends, which lost 6 bases and 0 bases, there was a span of 11 bases. This CDR3 is built from 15 residues. Germline V CDR1 and CDR2: SNHLY, FYNNEI. For the CDR3, the DNA is TGTGCCAGCAGGCGAACGCCGGCAACTAATGAAAAACTGTTTTTT. Protein: CASRRTPATNEKLFF.

This rearrangement joins TRBV30 to TRBJ1-6; D is ambiguous. The CDR3 is 17 amino acids. Germline assignment: CDR1 GTSNPN and CDR2 SVGIG (reference sequence). V dropped 0 bases and J dropped 2 bases, with 14 bases sitting between them. For the CDR3, the DNA is TGTGCCTGGAGTGTATCTCTTGGAGGAGCCTATAATTCACCCCTCCACTTT. Protein: CAWSVSLGGAYNSPLHF. Variable domain in full (rest from reference TRBV30 and TRBJ1-6): SQTIHQWPATLVQPVGSPLSLECTVEGTSNPNLYWYRQAAGRGLQLLFYSVGIGQISSEVPQNLSASRPQDRQFILSSKKLLLSDSGFYLCAWSVSLGGAYNSPLHFGNGTRLTVT.